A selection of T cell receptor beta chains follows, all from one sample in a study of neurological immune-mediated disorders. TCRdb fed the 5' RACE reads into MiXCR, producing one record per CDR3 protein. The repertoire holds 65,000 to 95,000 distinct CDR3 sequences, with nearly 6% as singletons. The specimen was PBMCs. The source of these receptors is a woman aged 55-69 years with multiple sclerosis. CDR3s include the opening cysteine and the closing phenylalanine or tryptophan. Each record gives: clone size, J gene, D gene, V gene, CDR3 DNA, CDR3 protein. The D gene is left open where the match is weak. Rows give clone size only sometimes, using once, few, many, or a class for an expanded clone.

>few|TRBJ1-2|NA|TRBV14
TGTGCCAGCAGCCAAGATTTCGACTATGGCTACACCTTC
CASSQDFDYGYTF
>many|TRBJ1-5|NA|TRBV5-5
TGTGCCAGCAGCTTGGCCTCGGGGTCCGTCCAGCCCCAGCATTTT
CASSLASGSVQPQHF
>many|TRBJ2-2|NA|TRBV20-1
TGCGCTACTCCCCCATTGACTTCGAACACCGGGGAGCTGTTTTTT
CATPPLTSNTGELFF
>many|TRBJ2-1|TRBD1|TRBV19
TGTGCCAGTACCACACCGGGACAGGGTCGGGATGAGCAGTTCTTC
CASTTPGQGRDEQFF
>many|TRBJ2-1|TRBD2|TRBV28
TGTGCCAGCAGTCCAGAGACTAGCGGGGGCAATGAGCAGTTCTTC
CASSPETSGGNEQFF
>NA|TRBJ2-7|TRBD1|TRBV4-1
TGCGCCAGCAGCCAACTTGACAGGGGGGGATACGGGCAGTACTTC
CASSQLDRGGYGQYF
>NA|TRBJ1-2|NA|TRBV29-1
TGCAGCGTTGAAAGGACGGACTATGGCTACACCTTC
CSVERTDYGYTF
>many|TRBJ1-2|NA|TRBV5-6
TGTGCCAGCAGCTTGGTATCCCGTAACTATGGCTACACCTTC
CASSLVSRNYGYTF
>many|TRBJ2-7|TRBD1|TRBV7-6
TGTGCCAGCAGCTTAGGTGGGACAGCGCCTCCCTACGAGCAGTACTTC
CASSLGGTAPPYEQYF
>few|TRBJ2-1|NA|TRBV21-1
TGTGCCAGCAGCAAAGGGACAGGGTCGAAATACAATGAGCAGTTCTTC
CASSKGTGSKYNEQFF
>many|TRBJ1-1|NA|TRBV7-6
TGTGCCAGCAGCCAGGATGTGAACACTGAAGCTTTCTTT
CASSQDVNTEAFF
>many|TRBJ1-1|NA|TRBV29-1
TGCAGCGTTGCAAACACTGAAGCTTTCTTT
CSVANTEAFF
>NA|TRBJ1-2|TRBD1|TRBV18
TGTGCCAGCTCAGATCCGGGACAGTGGGCGTATGGCTACACCTTC
CASSDPGQWAYGYTF
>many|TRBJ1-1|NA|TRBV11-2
TGTGCCAGCAGCTTCGGGGAGAACACTGAAGCTTTCTTT
CASSFGENTEAFF
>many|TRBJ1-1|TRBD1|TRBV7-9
TGTGCCAGCAGTTCCGGACAGGAAAACACTGAAGCTTTCTTT
CASSSGQENTEAFF
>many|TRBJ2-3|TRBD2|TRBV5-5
TGTGCCAGCAGCACGCTAGCGGTTAGCACAGATACGCAGTATTTT
CASSTLAVSTDTQYF
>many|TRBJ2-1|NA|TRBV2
TGTGCCAGCAGTGTGTGGTCCTACAATGAGCAGTTCTTC
CASSVWSYNEQFF
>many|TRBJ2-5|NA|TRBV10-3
TGTGCCATCAGTGAGGGTCTGGGTGCGAGGACCCAGTACTTC
CAISEGLGARTQYF
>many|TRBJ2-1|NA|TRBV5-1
TGCGCCAGCAGCTTTGGAGTAGGGAATGAGCAGTTCTTC
CASSFGVGNEQFF
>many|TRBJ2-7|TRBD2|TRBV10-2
TGCGCCAGCAGTGTGTCTAGCGGGGGGGCTTACGAGCAGTACTTC
CASSVSSGGAYEQYF
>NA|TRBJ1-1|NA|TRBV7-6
TGTGCCAGCAGCTTAGGTTTCAGGGGAAACACTGAAGCTTTCTTT
CASSLGFRGNTEAFF
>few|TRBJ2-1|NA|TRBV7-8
TGTGCCAGCAGCTTAAACCCGGCGACTGAGCAGTTCTTC
CASSLNPATEQFF
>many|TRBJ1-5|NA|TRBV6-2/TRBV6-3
TGTGCCAGCAAACAGGACGGCAATCAGCCCCAGCATTTT
CASKQDGNQPQHF
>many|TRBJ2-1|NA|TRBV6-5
TGTGCCAGCAGCCCTGTGGCCCCAGGGGCCTACAATGAGCAGTTCTTC
CASSPVAPGAYNEQFF
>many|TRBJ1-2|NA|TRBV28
TGTGCCAGCAGTTTGACAGTCTGGACTAACTATGGCTACACCTTC
CASSLTVWTNYGYTF
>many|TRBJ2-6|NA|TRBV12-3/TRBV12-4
TGTGCCAGCAGTTTCATAGCCTCTGGGGCCAACGTCCTGACTTTC
CASSFIASGANVLTF
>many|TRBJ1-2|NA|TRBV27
TGTGCCAGCAGTTTCGAGGGGAACTATGGCTACACCTTC
CASSFEGNYGYTF
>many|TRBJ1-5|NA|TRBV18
TGTGCCAGCTCACAGGGCGGTTTCTATAGCAATCAGCCCCAGCATTTT
CASSQGGFYSNQPQHF
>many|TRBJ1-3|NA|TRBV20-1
TGCAGTGCTAGTTCACAGGGATCTGGAAACACCATATATTTT
CSASSQGSGNTIYF
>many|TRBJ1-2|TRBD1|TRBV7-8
TGTGCCAGCAGCTTAGGACAGGGCGCCTATGGCTACACCTTC
CASSLGQGAYGYTF
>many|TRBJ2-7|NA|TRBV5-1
TGCGCCAGCAGCTTCGACGGATCCTACGAGCAGTACTTC
CASSFDGSYEQYF
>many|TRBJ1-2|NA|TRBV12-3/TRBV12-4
TGTGCCACCCTCCGCGAGCTCCTCGGGGGCTATGGCTACACCTTC
CATLRELLGGYGYTF
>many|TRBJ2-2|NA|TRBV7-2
TGTGCCAGCTCGGGGGGCCCCGGGGAGCTGTTTTTT
CASSGGPGELFF
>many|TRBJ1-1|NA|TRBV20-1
TGCAGTGCCAGCGGATCGAACACTGAAGCTTTCTTT
CSASGSNTEAFF
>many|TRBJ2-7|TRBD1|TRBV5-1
TGCGCCAGCAGCTCCGGTTGGGACAGTGGAAACTACGAGCAGTACTTC
CASSSGWDSGNYEQYF
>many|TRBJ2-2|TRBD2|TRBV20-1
TGCAGTGCTCCGAATAGCGGGGGGCTTTCGGGGGAGCTGTTTTTT
CSAPNSGGLSGELFF
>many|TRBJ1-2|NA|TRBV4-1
TGCGCCAGCAGCCAAGTAACGAATACCTATGGCTACACCTTC
CASSQVTNTYGYTF
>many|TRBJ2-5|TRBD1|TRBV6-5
TGTGCCAGCAGTTACGTACAGGGGTCAGGGGAGACCCAGTACTTC
CASSYVQGSGETQYF
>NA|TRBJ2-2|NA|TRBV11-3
TGTGCCAGCAGCCCCGGGACGACGAACACCGGGGAGCTGTTTTTT
CASSPGTTNTGELFF
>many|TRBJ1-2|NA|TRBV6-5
TGTGCCAGCAGTTACTCTGGACCGGGCTTGGGCTACACCTTC
CASSYSGPGLGYTF
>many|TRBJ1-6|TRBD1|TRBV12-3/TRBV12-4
TGTGCCAGCAGTTCGCAGGGGGCGCATTCACCCCTCCACTTT
CASSSQGAHSPLHF
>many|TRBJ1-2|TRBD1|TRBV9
TGTGCCAGCAGCATCGGACAGGGACACTATGGCTACACCTTC
CASSIGQGHYGYTF